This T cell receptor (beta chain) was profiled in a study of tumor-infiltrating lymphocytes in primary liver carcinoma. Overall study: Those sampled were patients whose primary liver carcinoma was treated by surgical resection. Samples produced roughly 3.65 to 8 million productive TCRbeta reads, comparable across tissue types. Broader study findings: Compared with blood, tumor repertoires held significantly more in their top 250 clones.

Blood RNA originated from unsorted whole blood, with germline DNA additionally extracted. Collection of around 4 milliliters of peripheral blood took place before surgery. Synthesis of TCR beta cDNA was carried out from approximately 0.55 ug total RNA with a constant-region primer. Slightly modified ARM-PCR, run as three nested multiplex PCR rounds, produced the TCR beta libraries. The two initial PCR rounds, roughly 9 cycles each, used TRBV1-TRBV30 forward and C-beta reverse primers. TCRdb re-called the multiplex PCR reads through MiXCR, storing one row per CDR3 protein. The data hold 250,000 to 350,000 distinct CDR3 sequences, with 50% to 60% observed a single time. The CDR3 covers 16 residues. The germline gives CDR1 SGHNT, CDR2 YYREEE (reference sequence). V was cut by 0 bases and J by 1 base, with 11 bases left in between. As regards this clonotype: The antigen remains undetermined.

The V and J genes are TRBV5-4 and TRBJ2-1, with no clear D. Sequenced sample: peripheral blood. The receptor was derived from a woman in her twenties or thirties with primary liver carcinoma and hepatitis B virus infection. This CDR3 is CASSLEGSGSYNEQFF. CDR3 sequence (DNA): TGTGCCAGCAGCTTGGAGGGTTCTGGGTCCTACAATGAGCAGTTCTTC.